The 27 T cell receptor beta chains given below trace back to one sample, sequenced in a study of blood T cells in healthy people across ages (dated by TCRdb to the mid-2010s). The protocol used for the library was 5' RACE. The run used an Illumina HiSeq 2500. A second PCR of roughly 7 to 11 cycles was performed with a sample-barcoded 5' primer and a J-beta primer mix. Through fastp at Q25 and MiXCR, TCRdb rebuilt clones from the public reads, retaining in-frame beta chains. Here each entry gathers all rows of one CDR3 protein and keeps the most common genes and DNA. This sample holds roughly 1.7 million distinct CDR3 sequences; about 31% were observed only once. The ten largest account for about 11% of the sample. Sequencing was performed on blood. The receptors were sampled from a woman in her 30s in good health.

On this clonotype itself: An end of the junction differs from the germline gene, which may be a read error. The chain carries TRBV19 and TRBJ1-2; D unresolved. CDR1 and CDR2 from the germline V gene are LNHDA and SQIVND (reference sequence). The CDR3 has 13 residues. The CDR3 sequence is CASSMDGFGGYTF. In nucleotides, the CDR3 is TGTGCCAGCAGTATGGACGGGTTTGGGGGCTACACCTTC.

The genes are TRBV5-1 and TRBJ2-3, with TRBD2 identical over 11 bases. CDR3 length: 16 amino acids. Germline V gives CDR1 SGHRS, CDR2 YFSETQ. After removal of 0 bases from V and 4 bases from J, the junction contained 4 bases not matched to a gene. DNA of the CDR3: TGCGCCAGCAGCTTGGGAGTAGCGGGAGGGTCAGATACGCAGTATTTT. Amino acids: CASSLGVAGGSDTQYF.

The CDR3 reads CSVEGTSGKLHEQFF. The DNA of the CDR3 is TGCAGCGTTGAAGGGACTAGCGGGAAGCTCCATGAGCAGTTCTTC. V gene TRBV29-1 combines with J gene TRBJ2-1; 12 bases map to TRBD2. J lost 8 bases, V lost 1 base, and 6 bases had no gene match. The length of the CDR3 is 15 residues. CDR1 is SQVTM and CDR2 is ANQGSEA in the germline V gene.

This clonotype was recorded many times. The chain has TRBV5-1 and TRBJ1-2, with 8 bases matching TRBD1. The V and J ends lost 4 bases and 7 bases, in that order; junction bases with no gene match: 12. The germline V gene encodes CDR1 SGHRS and CDR2 YFSETQ. The CDR3 is 15 amino acids. CDR3 in DNA: TGCGCCAGCAGCGACCTATCAGGACAGGGCGTTGGCTACACCTTC. Translating gives CASSDLSGQGVGYTF.

The rearrangement links TRBV7-9 to TRBJ2-5; perhaps TRBD1 as D (6 bases). The J call is doubtful: the DNA matches TRBJ2-7 better. The CDR3 is 15 amino acids. Per the germline V gene, CDR1 is SEHNR and CDR2 is FQNEAQ (reference sequence). CDR3 sequence (DNA): TGTGCCAGCAGCTTAGTAGGGGGACAAATATACGAGCAGTACTTC. Translation gives CASSLVGGQIYEQYF.

This clonotype was observed many times. The rearrangement links TRBV6-5 to TRBJ2-1, with D unresolved. Germline assignment: CDR1 MNHEY and CDR2 SVGAGI. With 2 bases removed from V and 7 bases from J, the gap between germline ends came to 15 bases. The CDR3 is made up of 15 amino acids. The CDR3 nucleotides are TGTGCCAGCAGTTACGGCTTAGAATCTACAAATGAGCAGTTCTTC. Amino acids: CASSYGLESTNEQFF.

The chain is built from TRBV5-1 and TRBJ2-7; 10 nucleotides agree with TRBD2. V shed 3 bases, J shed 5 bases, and the junction held 17 bases outside the gene matches. Per germline, CDR1 SGHRS and CDR2 YFSETQ. This CDR3 is built from 18 residues. CDR3 sequence: CASSSFRHLAGALNEQYF. The CDR3 DNA is TGCGCCAGCAGCTCCTTCAGACATCTAGCGGGAGCTCTCAACGAGCAGTACTTC.

A few counts support this clonotype. The gene calls are TRBV11-1 and TRBJ2-7; D uncertain. The CDR3 extends over 13 amino acids. Trimming stripped 7 bases from V and 0 bases from J, with 10 bases between. Germline V gene lookup returns CDR1 SGHAT and CDR2 FQDESV (reference sequence). The chain's CDR3 is CASKTSSSYEQYF. The CDR3 region has the DNA TGTGCCAGCAAGACTTCCAGCTCCTACGAGCAGTACTTC.

The chain uses TRBV2 and TRBJ1-5, with D hard to call. V lost 1 base, J lost 4 bases, and 11 bases lay in between. This CDR3 is built from 15 residues. CDR1 is SNHLY and CDR2 is FYNNEI in the germline V gene. CDR3 nucleotide sequence: TGTGCCAGCAGTGAAGGCCTGACGGTGAATCAGCCCCAGCATTTT. Its translation: CASSEGLTVNQPQHF. Combining the CDR3 with reference TRBV2 and TRBJ1-5 gives the whole variable domain EPEVTQTPSHQVTQMGQEVILRCVPISNHLYFYWYRQILGQKVEFLVSFYNNEISEKSEIFDDQFSVERPDGSNFTLKIRSTKLEDSAMYFCASSEGLTVNQPQHFGDGTRLSIL.

J is TRBJ1-1 and V is TRBV7-9; D might be TRBD1 (6 bases). V shed 6 bases and J shed 4 bases, with 21 bases lying between them. The CDR3 totals 16 residues. Germline values: CDR1 SEHNR, CDR2 FQNEAQ (reference sequence). The CDR3 DNA is TGTGCCAGCAGATTCCACCGGGACGGGGGGCTCACTGAAGCTTTCTTT. It is translated as CASRFHRDGGLTEAFF.

This clonotype was recorded once. Likely a read error: the CDR3 ends without its conserved phenylalanine or tryptophan. The genes are TRBV6-2 or TRBV6-3 and TRBJ1-2; D possibly corresponds to TRBD1 (6 bases). Trimming took 7 bases from V and 6 from J, leaving 21 bases between them. The CDR3 runs to 15 residues. Germline V lookup: CDR1 MNHEY, CDR2 SVGEGT. CDR3 region: CASTIRGGQFHGYTC. The CDR3, as DNA: TGTGCCAGCACCATCAGGGGCGGACAGTTCCATGGCTACACCTGC.

This clonotype was observed a few times. One end of the junction varies from germline; a read error may be responsible. The chain couples TRBV29-1 to TRBJ1-2; weak D call: TRBD1 (5 bases). Germline V gives CDR1 SQVTM, CDR2 ANQGSEA. The CDR3 contains 15 residues. CDR3 sequence (DNA): TGCAGTGTTGGTCTTTCGGGGGAGGTTGGCTATGGCTACACCTTC. Amino acid sequence: CSVGLSGEVGYGYTF.

Comment on this clonotype: The junction departs from germline at one end; a sequencing error may be responsible. The chain uses TRBV5-1 and TRBJ2-5; the D gene is possibly TRBD1 (6 bases). Germline V gene sequence: CDR1 SGHRS, CDR2 YFSETQ. The CDR3 has 14 amino acids. The CDR3 region is CASSSEQGRETRYF. Here the CDR3 DNA reads TGCGCCAGCAGTTCCGAACAGGGTCGAGAGACCCGGTACTTC.

The chain joins TRBV4-1 to TRBJ1-5; no firm D call. Trimming shortened V by 1 base and J by 4 bases, and 8 bases separated the two germline ends. Germline V gives CDR1 MGHRA, CDR2 YSYEKL. The length of the CDR3 is 14 residues. CDR3 sequence: CASSQGRVNQPQHF. In DNA form, the CDR3 reads TGCGCCAGCAGCCAAGGACGGGTGAATCAGCCCCAGCATTTT.

The V call is TRBV3-1, the J call TRBJ2-7, with 9 bases identical to TRBD1. Trimming took 5 bases from V and 2 from J; bases not matched to a gene: 7. This CDR3 region has 15 residues. Per the germline V gene, CDR1 is LGHDT and CDR2 is YNNKEL (reference sequence). CDR3 bases: TGTGCCAGCAGCGTAGGGGACAGGGCTCCCTACGAGCAGTACTTC. Amino acid sequence: CASSVGDRAPYEQYF.

The table lists this clonotype with many counts. The chain employs TRBV20-1 and TRBJ2-7, with 7 nucleotides matching TRBD1. The CDR3 has 11 residues. Germline loops: CDR1 DFQATT, CDR2 SNEGSKA (reference sequence). CDR3 in amino acids: CSGQDGYEQYF. The CDR3 DNA is TGCAGCGGACAGGACGGCTACGAGCAGTACTTC.

There are a few counts of this clonotype. This rearrangement joins TRBV20-1 to TRBJ2-3; D unresolved. V lost 5 bases and J lost 6, with 15 bases in between. The CDR3 is 13 residues long. Germline CDR1 DFQATT, CDR2 SNEGSKA (reference sequence). The CDR3 bases are TGCAGTGCTCCGATTGGGAATCGCGATACGCAGTATTTT. It is translated as CSAPIGNRDTQYF.

This clonotype was found many times. V usage is TRBV29-1 and J usage is TRBJ2-7; TRBD1 matches at 11 bases. The CDR3 spans 13 residues. Per the germline V gene, CDR1 is SQVTM and CDR2 is ANQGSEA. Losses at the gene ends were 5 bases for V and 3 bases for J; bases not matched to a gene: 3. The CDR3: CSVRGTGGYEQYF. DNA for the CDR3: TGCAGCGTTCGGGGGACAGGGGGCTACGAGCAGTACTTC.

The chain joins TRBV19 to TRBJ2-1; TRBD1 aligns across 7 bases. The germline gives CDR1 LNHDA, CDR2 SQIVND (reference sequence). J lost 6 bases, V lost 5 bases, and 10 bases had no gene match. This CDR3 contains 15 residues. This CDR3 reads CASSPTGVRGNEQFF. The DNA of the CDR3 is TGTGCCAGTAGTCCCACAGGGGTGCGTGGCAATGAGCAGTTCTTC.

This clonotype occurred a few times. This sequence joins TRBV9 and TRBJ1-4; D perhaps matches TRBD1 (5 bases). Germline lookup yields CDR1 SGDLS and CDR2 YYNGEE. The CDR3 spans 15 residues. The germline V and J ends were trimmed by 0 bases and 8 bases, with 14 bases remaining between them. This chain's CDR3 is CASSVETGTLEKLFF. For the CDR3, the DNA is TGTGCCAGCAGCGTAGAGACCGGGACTTTAGAAAAACTGTTTTTT.

This clonotype was seen once. The gene calls are TRBV28 and TRBJ1-2; D is uncertain. CDR1 and CDR2 from the germline V gene are MDHEN and SYDVKM. CDR3 length: 14 residues. V was pared by 3 bases and J by 0 bases, with 8 bases between. The CDR3 nucleotides are TGTGCCAGCAGTTTTTCTCCTCCTAACTATGGCTACACCTTC. Translation: CASSFSPPNYGYTF.

V gene TRBV20-1 combines with J gene TRBJ1-1; tentative D call: TRBD1 (5 bases). The V end lost 3 bases, the J end lost 0 bases, and 8 bases lay between the germline ends. Germline V lookup: CDR1 DFQATT, CDR2 SNEGSKA (reference sequence). This CDR3 region has 13 residues. CDR3 bases: TGCAGTGCTAGCTCAGGGATGAACACTGAAGCTTTCTTT. Amino acid sequence: CSASSGMNTEAFF.

This clonotype was found a few times. The rearrangement joins TRBV7-2 to TRBJ2-3, with unresolved D. CDR1 and CDR2 (germline): SGHTA, FQGNSA. The CDR3 is 12 residues long. With 4 bases removed from V and 7 bases from J, the gap between germline ends came to 9 bases. The CDR3 sequence is CASSSDPYTQYF. The CDR3 DNA follows: TGTGCCAGCAGCTCGGACCCTTATACGCAGTATTTT.

Comments on this clonotype: An end of the junction does not agree with germline; a read error may underlie this. The chain couples TRBV20-1 to TRBJ2-2; D is ambiguous. The CDR3 length is 12 residues. Per the germline V gene, CDR1 is DFQATT and CDR2 is SNEGSKA (reference sequence). The CDR3 nucleotides are TGCAGGGCTAGAGTGAGAACCGGGGAGCTGTTTTTT. The encoded protein is CRARVRTGELFF.

This clonotype was recorded a few times. This rearrangement joins TRBV30 to TRBJ1-5; no clear D. V was clipped by 0 bases and J by 2 bases, with 8 bases between them. The CDR3 loop spans 14 amino acids. Germline lookup yields CDR1 GTSNPN and CDR2 SVGIG (reference sequence). The DNA for the CDR3 is TGTGCCTGGAGTGTAAATCTAGGCAATCAGCCCCAGCATTTT. Residues: CAWSVNLGNQPQHF.

This clonotype was observed many times. This sequence joins TRBV25-1 and TRBJ2-5; tentatively, D is TRBD1 (6 bases). The CDR3 has 14 residues. Deletions cut 2 bases from V and 2 bases from J, with 9 bases between. Germline CDR1 and CDR2: MGHDK and SYGVNS. CDR3: CASSETGIQETQYF. As DNA, the CDR3 is TGTGCCAGCAGTGAAACAGGGATACAAGAGACCCAGTACTTC.

The CDR3 nucleotides are TGTGCCAGCATGGGTATGAGAGTTAATGAGCAGTTCTTC. It codes for CASMGMRVNEQFF. The chain employs TRBV27 and TRBJ2-1; unclear D gene. Trimming stripped 7 bases from V and 7 bases from J, with 14 bases between. Germline V gene data show CDR1 as MNHEY and CDR2 as SMNVEV (reference sequence). The CDR3 spans 13 residues.